This TCR beta chain was observed in a study of blood T cell repertoires in COVID-19. Those who participated ranged in age from roughly 18 to 100 years and resided in about two dozen US areas. V shed 1 base and J shed 2 bases, with 4 bases lying between them. This CDR3 has 14 amino acids. Germline V gene data show CDR1 as SGHRS and CDR2 as YFSETQ. The table lists this clone with a count of one. In the original analysis: Amplification of reference gene primers was used by the study to estimate nucleated cell counts. Libraries were prepared by immunoSEQ multiplex PCR; TCRdb keeps only in-frame clonotypes and omits some of them. V and J calls plus clone size are reproduced from that table; the DNA served to infer D and trimming. The sample consists of over 300,000 clones, about 85% of them appearing once.

The receptor comes from a woman in her twenties or thirties who had recovered from COVID-19. Specimen: PBMCs or T cells enriched from blood (not recorded which). The J gene is TRBJ2-6, the V gene TRBV5-1; D uncertain. The CDR3 DNA sequence: TGCGCCAGCAGCTTGTCTGCTGGGGCCAACGTCCTGACTTTC. Translation: CASSLSAGANVLTF.